Below, 4 T cell receptor beta chains from the same sample are listed, as sequenced in a study of control samples from healthy donors and cancer patients. Sequencing was performed with immunoSEQ multiplex PCR; in TCRdb, only in-frame clones are kept and a portion is missing. Of 350,000 to 450,000 clones in the sample, 75% to 95% were seen once. The sequenced sample consisted of PBMCs. The receptors originated from a man aged 35 to 55 with head and neck cancer.

This chain joins TRBV6-1 and TRBJ2-7; 7 bases line up with TRBD1. The CDR3 is 14 residues long. The germline V gene encodes CDR1 MNHNS and CDR2 SASEGT. V was clipped by 0 bases and J by 5 bases; unmatched bases: 4. CDR3 DNA: TGTGCCAGCAGTGAAGCGGGACAGTTCCACGAGCAGTACTTC. Its translation: CASSEAGQFHEQYF.

This chain links TRBV6-2 or TRBV6-3 with TRBJ2-6, with 10 nucleotides matching TRBD1. There are 18 residues in the CDR3. The germline gives CDR1 MNHEY, CDR2 SVGEGT. The junction had 15 bases not matched to a gene; V was cut back by 6 bases and J by 7 bases. The CDR3 reads CASSPGTGVGSFANVLTF. The CDR3 nucleotides read TGTGCCAGCAGCCCTGGGACAGGGGTCGGCTCTTTTGCCAACGTCCTGACTTTC.

The chain uses TRBV6-2 or TRBV6-3 and TRBJ1-4; D is possibly TRBD1 (5 bases). CDR1 is MNHEY, CDR2 SVGEGT, per germline. V was pared by 1 base and J by 6 bases, with 15 bases between. This CDR3 has 16 residues. CDR3 loop: CASSYYHRRTHEKLFF. The CDR3 DNA is TGTGCCAGCAGTTACTACCACAGGCGAACCCATGAAAAACTGTTTTTT.

This rearrangement joins TRBV5-6 to TRBJ1-2; possibly TRBD1 for D (5 bases). The CDR3 loop spans 14 amino acids. Germline V lookup: CDR1 SGHDT, CDR2 YYEEEE. V shed 6 bases and J shed 4 bases, with 16 bases lying between them. The CDR3 DNA is TGTGCCAGCATCTCTTTGGGACGTGGCTATGGCTACACCTTC. Protein product: CASISLGRGYGYTF.